This record concerns one T cell receptor beta chain sequence. Its antigen is currently unknown. This record comes from a study of cytomegalovirus exposure and HLA in healthy donors. Whole-study findings and limits: HLA-A and HLA-B allele assignments for most subjects were reportedly predicted accurately using TCR beta sequences.

PCR primers comprised 60 Vbeta and 13 Jbeta primers. Assay: immunoSEQ multiplex PCR; the TCRdb copy retains only in-frame clones and omits some. Of around 170,000 clones listed, about 80% were seen once; the top ten hold roughly 1.5%. This clonotype originated in a man in his forties or fifties in good health and CMV-seronegative. Sequencing used PBMCs.

In DNA, the CDR3 is TGTGCCATCTCCCCAGGGCTCACAGATACGCAGTATTTT. Residues: CAISPGLTDTQYF. This chain connects TRBV15 to TRBJ2-3; TRBD1 might be the D (5 bases). Germline V gene data show CDR1 as LNHNV and CDR2 as YYDKDF (reference sequence). Trimming removed 10 bases at V and 2 bases at J, with 13 bases between. The CDR3 totals 13 residues.